This section outlines one TCR beta chain sequence together with its context. Its target is not known. TCRdb redid the calling of the RT-PCR reads with MiXCR, one entry per CDR3 protein. The sample lists 560,000 or so distinct CDR3 sequences, about 7.6% occurring once. V gave up 1 base and J gave up 2 bases, with 12 bases separating them. Germline V CDR1 and CDR2: SGHTA, FQGNSA. CDR3 length: 16 amino acids. This sample is part of a study of response to subunit inactivated influenza vaccine. Broader study findings: Authors proposed each seasonal influenza vaccination draws in few new T cells.

The sequence came from a man between 50 and 75 years old who received an inactivated influenza vaccine. This chain connects TRBV7-2 to TRBJ1-3; TRBD1 is a possible D gene (6 bases). The sample consisted of PBMCs from blood, taken roughly 24 months after vaccination. The CDR3 sequence is CASSLVTGITGNTIYF. CDR3 sequence (DNA): TGTGCCAGCAGCTTAGTTACAGGGATCACTGGAAACACCATATATTTT.